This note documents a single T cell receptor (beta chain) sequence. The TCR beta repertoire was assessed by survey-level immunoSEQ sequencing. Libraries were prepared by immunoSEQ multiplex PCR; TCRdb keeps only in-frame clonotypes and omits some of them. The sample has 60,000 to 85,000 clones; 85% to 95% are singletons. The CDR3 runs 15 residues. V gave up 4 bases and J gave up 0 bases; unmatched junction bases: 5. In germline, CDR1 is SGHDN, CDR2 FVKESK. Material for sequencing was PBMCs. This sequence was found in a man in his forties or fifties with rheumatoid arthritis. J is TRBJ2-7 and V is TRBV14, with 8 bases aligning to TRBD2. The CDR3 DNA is TGTGCCAGCAGCCTCGGACTAGCCTACTCCTACGAGCAGTACTTC. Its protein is CASSLGLAYSYEQYF.